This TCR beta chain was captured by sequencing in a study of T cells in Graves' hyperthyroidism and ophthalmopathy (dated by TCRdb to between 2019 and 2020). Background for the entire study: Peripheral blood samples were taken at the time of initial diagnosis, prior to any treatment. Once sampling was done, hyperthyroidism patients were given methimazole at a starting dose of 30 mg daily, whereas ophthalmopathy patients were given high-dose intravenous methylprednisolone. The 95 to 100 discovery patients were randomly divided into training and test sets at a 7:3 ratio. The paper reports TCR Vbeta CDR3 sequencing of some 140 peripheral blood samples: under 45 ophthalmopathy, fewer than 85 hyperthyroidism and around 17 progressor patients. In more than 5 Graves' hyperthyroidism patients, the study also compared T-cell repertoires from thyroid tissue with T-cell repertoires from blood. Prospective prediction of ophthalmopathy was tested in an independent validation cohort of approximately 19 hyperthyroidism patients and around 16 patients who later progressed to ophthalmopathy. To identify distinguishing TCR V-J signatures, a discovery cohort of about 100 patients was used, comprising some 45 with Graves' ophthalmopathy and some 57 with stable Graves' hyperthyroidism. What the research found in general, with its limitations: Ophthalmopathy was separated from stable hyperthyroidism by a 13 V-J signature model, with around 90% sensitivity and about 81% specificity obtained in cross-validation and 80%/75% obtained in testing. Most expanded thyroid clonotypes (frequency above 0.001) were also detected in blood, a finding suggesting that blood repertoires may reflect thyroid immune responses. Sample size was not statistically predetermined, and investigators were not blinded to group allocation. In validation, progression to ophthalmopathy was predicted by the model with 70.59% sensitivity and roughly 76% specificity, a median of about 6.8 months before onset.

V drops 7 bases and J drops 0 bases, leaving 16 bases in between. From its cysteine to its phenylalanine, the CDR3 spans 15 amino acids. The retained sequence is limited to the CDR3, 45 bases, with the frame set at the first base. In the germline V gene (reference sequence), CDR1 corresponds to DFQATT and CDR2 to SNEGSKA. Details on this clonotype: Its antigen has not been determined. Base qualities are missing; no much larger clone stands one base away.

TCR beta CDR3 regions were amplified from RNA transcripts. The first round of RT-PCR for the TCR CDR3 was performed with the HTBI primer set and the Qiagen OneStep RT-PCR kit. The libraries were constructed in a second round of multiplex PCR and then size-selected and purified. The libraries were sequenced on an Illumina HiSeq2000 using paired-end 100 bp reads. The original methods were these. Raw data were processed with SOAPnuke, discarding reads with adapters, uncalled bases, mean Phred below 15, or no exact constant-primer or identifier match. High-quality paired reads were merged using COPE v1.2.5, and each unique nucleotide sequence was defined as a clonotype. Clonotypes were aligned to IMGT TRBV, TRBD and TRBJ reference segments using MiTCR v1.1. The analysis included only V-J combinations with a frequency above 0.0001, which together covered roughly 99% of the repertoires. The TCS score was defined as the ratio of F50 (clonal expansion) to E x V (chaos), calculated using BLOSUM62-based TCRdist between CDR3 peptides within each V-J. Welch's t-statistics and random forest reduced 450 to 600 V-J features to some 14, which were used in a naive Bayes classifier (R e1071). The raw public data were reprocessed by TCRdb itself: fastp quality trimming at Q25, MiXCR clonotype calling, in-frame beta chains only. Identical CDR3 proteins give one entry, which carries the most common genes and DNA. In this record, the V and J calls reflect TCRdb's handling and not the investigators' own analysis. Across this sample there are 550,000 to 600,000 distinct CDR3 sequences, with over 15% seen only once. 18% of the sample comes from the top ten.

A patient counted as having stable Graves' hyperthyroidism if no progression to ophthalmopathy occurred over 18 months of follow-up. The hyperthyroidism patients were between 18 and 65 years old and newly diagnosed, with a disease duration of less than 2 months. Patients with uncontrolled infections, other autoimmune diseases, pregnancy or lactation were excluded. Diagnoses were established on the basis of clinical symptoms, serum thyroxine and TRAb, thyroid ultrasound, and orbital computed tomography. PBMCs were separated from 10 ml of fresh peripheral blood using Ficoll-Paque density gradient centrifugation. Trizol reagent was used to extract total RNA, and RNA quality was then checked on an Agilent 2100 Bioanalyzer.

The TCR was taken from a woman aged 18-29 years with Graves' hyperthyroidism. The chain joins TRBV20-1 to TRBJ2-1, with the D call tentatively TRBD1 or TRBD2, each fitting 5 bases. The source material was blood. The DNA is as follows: TGCAGTGTTAACCAGGGACGCGGCTCCTACAATGAGCAGTTCTTC. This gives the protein CSVNQGRGSYNEQFF.